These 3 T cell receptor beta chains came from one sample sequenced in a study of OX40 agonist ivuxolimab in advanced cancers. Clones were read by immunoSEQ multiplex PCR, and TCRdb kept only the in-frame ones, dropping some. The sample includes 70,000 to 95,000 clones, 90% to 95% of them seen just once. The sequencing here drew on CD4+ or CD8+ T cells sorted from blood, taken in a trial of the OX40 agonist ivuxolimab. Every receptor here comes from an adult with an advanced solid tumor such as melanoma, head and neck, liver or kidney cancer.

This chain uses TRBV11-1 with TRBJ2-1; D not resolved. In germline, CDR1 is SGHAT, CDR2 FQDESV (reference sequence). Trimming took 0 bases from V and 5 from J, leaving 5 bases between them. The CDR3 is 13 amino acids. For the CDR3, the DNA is TGTGCCAGCAGCTTAGCGCTGGACAATGAGCAGTTCTTC. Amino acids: CASSLALDNEQFF.

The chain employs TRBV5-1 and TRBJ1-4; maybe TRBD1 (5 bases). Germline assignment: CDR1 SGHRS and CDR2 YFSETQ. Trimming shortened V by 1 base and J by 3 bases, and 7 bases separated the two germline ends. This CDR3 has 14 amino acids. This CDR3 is CASSLSGPNEKLFF. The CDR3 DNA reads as TGCGCCAGCAGCTTGTCAGGGCCTAATGAAAAACTGTTTTTT.

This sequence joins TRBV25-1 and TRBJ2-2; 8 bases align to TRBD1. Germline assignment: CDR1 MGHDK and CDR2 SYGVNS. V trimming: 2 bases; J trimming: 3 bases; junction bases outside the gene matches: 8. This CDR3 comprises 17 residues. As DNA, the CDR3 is TGTGCCAGCAGTGAAACCGCGACAGGGGAGCACACCGGGGAGCTGTTTTTT. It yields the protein CASSETATGEHTGELFF.